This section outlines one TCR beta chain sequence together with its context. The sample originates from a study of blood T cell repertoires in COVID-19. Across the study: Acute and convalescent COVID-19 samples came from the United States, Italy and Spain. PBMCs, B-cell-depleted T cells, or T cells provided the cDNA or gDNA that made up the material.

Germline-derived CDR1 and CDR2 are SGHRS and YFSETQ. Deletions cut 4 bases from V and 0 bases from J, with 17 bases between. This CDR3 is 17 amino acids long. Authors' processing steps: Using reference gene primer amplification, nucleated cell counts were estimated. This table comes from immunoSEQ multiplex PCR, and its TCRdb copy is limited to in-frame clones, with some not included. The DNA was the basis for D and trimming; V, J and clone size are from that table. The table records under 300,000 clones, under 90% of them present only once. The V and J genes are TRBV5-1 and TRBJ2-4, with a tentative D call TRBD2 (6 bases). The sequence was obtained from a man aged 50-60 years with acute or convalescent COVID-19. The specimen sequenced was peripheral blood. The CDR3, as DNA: TGCGCCAGCAGCCCTGGAGGGTTTCCTTTAGCCAAAAACATTCAGTACTTC. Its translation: CASSPGGFPLAKNIQYF.